The 28 T cell receptor beta chains below all came from one sample that was sequenced in a study of monozygotic twins with inflammatory bowel disease. TCRdb reprocessed the 5' RACE reads and stores each CDR3 protein as one record, lacking DNA. This table holds approximately 330,000 distinct CDR3 sequences. Sample: blood. Receptors were obtained from a human donor with ulcerative colitis or Crohn's disease, or a healthy co-twin of an affected twin (not recorded which).

The rearrangement uses TRBV3-1 and TRBJ1-3. Germline V gene lookup returns CDR1 LGHDT and CDR2 YNNKEL (reference sequence). The CDR3 spans 13 residues. This chain's CDR3 is CATRTGSGNTIYF.

J is TRBJ1-1 and V is TRBV6-1; TCRdb lists TRBD1, though no DNA is available to test this call. This CDR3 region has 12 residues. Germline-derived CDR1 and CDR2 are MNHNS and SASEGT. The CDR3: CASSVGQTEAFF.

This chain links TRBV5-1 with TRBJ2-2; the D call from TCRdb, TRBD1, cannot be confirmed without DNA. The CDR3 totals 15 residues. CDR1 and CDR2 (germline): SGHRS, YFSETQ. Here the CDR3 reads CASSLRTPNTGELFF.

J is TRBJ1-2 and V is TRBV6-2 or TRBV6-3; TCRdb outputs TRBD1, but without DNA this stays unchecked. Per germline, CDR1 MNHEY and CDR2 SVGEGT. CDR3 size: 16 residues. This chain's CDR3 is CASSYGDHRENYGYTF.

This sequence joins TRBV20-1 and TRBJ2-1. The CDR3 is 12 amino acids. Germline CDR1 is DFQATT and CDR2 is SNEGSKA (reference sequence). The CDR3 sequence is CSASSAYNEQFF.

This chain links TRBV29-1 with TRBJ1-4. The CDR3 length is 13 residues. Germline CDR1 SQVTM, CDR2 ANQGSEA. The CDR3: CSAQWAANEKLFF.

The chain recombines TRBV30 with TRBJ1-1. The CDR3 is 15 amino acids. Germline V gene sequence: CDR1 GTSNPN, CDR2 SVGIG (reference sequence). CDR3: CAWSVKGSLNTEAFF.

The chain joins TRBV5-5 to TRBJ2-5; TCRdb's D call, TRBD1, is unchecked because there is no DNA. Germline V gene lookup returns CDR1 SGHKS and CDR2 YYEKEE (reference sequence). The CDR3 totals 12 residues. CDR3 protein: CASSGTVETQYF.

CDR3 in amino acids: CASSQVIGGKGGYTF. The chain is built from TRBV4-1 and TRBJ1-2. Germline V gene lookup returns CDR1 MGHRA and CDR2 YSYEKL. CDR3 length: 15 amino acids.

The gene calls are TRBV5-6 and TRBJ2-1. CDR1 SGHDT and CDR2 YYEEEE come from the germline V gene. CDR3 size: 15 residues. This chain's CDR3 is CASSFGVSIYNEQFF.

The genes are TRBV19 and TRBJ2-7; TCRdb's D gene call, TRBD1, goes unchecked for lack of DNA. The CDR3 has 14 amino acids. Germline V gives CDR1 LNHDA, CDR2 SQIVND (reference sequence). The CDR3 spells CASSRDSQGDEQYF. The full variable domain, in which reference TRBV19 and TRBJ2-7 provide the parts outside the CDR3, is DGGITQSPKYLFRKEGQNVTLSCEQNLNHDAMYWYRQDPGQGLRLIYYSQIVNDFQKGDIAEGYSVSREKKESFPLTVTSAQKNPTAFYLCASSRDSQGDEQYFGPGTRLTVT.

The chain employs TRBV10-2 and TRBJ2-1; TCRdb proposes TRBD2, but this gene call is untestable without DNA. In germline, CDR1 is WSHSY, CDR2 SAAADI. The CDR3 is 19 residues long. The CDR3 protein is CASSESELAGGRAANEQFF.

This chain links TRBV2 with TRBJ2-7; absent DNA, TCRdb's TRBD1 call cannot be checked. The CDR3 extends over 12 amino acids. Germline values: CDR1 SNHLY, CDR2 FYNNEI. CDR3 sequence reads: CASSIRDHEQYF. The whole variable domain, filled in from reference TRBV2 and TRBJ2-7, reads EPEVTQTPSHQVTQMGQEVILRCVPISNHLYFYWYRQILGQKVEFLVSFYNNEISEKSEIFDDQFSVERPDGSNFTLKIRSTKLEDSAMYFCASSIRDHEQYFGPGTRLTVT.

The V gene is TRBV7-2, the J gene TRBJ1-2; the TRBD1 assignment by TCRdb is unverifiable without DNA. The germline gives CDR1 SGHTA, CDR2 FQGNSA. This CDR3 contains 12 residues. This CDR3 is CASSSGQLGYTF.

The chain couples TRBV9 to TRBJ1-1. The CDR3 spans 14 residues. Germline V CDR1 and CDR2: SGDLS, YYNGEE. This CDR3 reads CASSVGEWDTEAFF.

V gene TRBV7-2 combines with J gene TRBJ2-1. CDR1 and CDR2 (germline): SGHTA, FQGNSA. CDR3 size: 16 residues. The CDR3 sequence: CASSLGWQRDYNEQFF.

This rearrangement joins TRBV7-9 to TRBJ1-1; TCRdb indicates TRBD1, and absent DNA this call remains unverified. Germline CDR1 is SEHNR and CDR2 is FQNEAQ (reference sequence). There are 15 residues in the CDR3. CDR3 residues: CASSPGTGVDTEAFF.

This chain joins TRBV5-1 and TRBJ2-3; absent DNA, TCRdb's TRBD2 call cannot be checked. This CDR3 spans 14 amino acids. Germline V gives CDR1 SGHRS, CDR2 YFSETQ. CDR3 amino acids: CASSSGLFTDTQYF.

J is TRBJ2-1 and V is TRBV11-1; absent DNA, TCRdb's TRBD1 call cannot be checked. Germline V gives CDR1 SGHAT, CDR2 FQDESV (reference sequence). The CDR3 covers 19 residues. The CDR3 region is CASSPRTGDPLSSYNEQFF. Full variable domain (outside the CDR3, taken from reference TRBV11-1 and TRBJ2-1): EAEVAQSPRYKITEKSQAVAFWCDPISGHATLYWYRQILGQGPELLVQFQDESVVDDSQLPKDRFSAERLKGVDSTLKIQPAELGDSAMYLCASSPRTGDPLSSYNEQFFGPGTRLTVL.

The CDR3 spells CASSLDLAGQETQYF. This chain connects TRBV7-9 to TRBJ2-5; TCRdb's D gene call, TRBD2, goes unchecked for lack of DNA. The V gene's germline CDR1 is SEHNR and CDR2 FQNEAQ (reference sequence). This CDR3 is 15 amino acids long.

This chain links TRBV10-3 with TRBJ2-7. CDR1 is ENHRY and CDR2 is SYGVKD in the germline V gene. The CDR3 is made up of 14 amino acids. CDR3 loop: CAISESRPSYEQYF.

J is TRBJ2-3 and V is TRBV20-1; the D call from TCRdb, TRBD2, cannot be confirmed without DNA. Germline values: CDR1 DFQATT, CDR2 SNEGSKA (reference sequence). The CDR3 spans 14 residues. The CDR3: CSAQLAGLTDTQYF.

The V and J genes are TRBV5-1 and TRBJ2-1. The CDR3 spans 16 residues. CDR1 is SGHRS and CDR2 is YFSETQ in the germline V gene. Here the CDR3 reads CASSLYRGSSYNEQFF.

The rearrangement uses TRBV12-3 or TRBV12-4 and TRBJ2-3; the TRBD1 assignment by TCRdb is unverifiable without DNA. The CDR3 covers 14 residues. The CDR3 spells CASSTGALTDTQYF.

The chain couples TRBV5-1 to TRBJ1-1. Germline-derived CDR1 and CDR2 are SGHRS and YFSETQ. The CDR3 has 15 residues. This chain's CDR3 is CASSPLGGRNTEAFF.

This chain joins TRBV5-1 and TRBJ2-5; TCRdb lists TRBD2, though no DNA is available to test this call. Germline CDR1 reads SGHRS; CDR2 reads YFSETQ. This CDR3 spans 17 amino acids. The CDR3 spells CASSLGFAGGPQETQYF.

The rearrangement uses TRBV10-3 and TRBJ2-1. The CDR3 extends over 13 amino acids. Germline V gene data show CDR1 as ENHRY and CDR2 as SYGVKD. This CDR3 reads CAISLVSRNEQFF.

The CDR3 loop reads CASSSGQGGTLTDTQYF. This rearrangement joins TRBV28 to TRBJ2-3; TCRdb lists TRBD1, though no DNA is available to test this call. Per germline, CDR1 MDHEN and CDR2 SYDVKM. The CDR3 runs 17 residues.